These 7 T cell receptor beta chains were sequenced from one sample in a study of blood T cells in healthy people across ages. It was with a sample-barcoded 5' primer and a J-beta primer mix that a second PCR of about 6 to 12 cycles was run. TCRdb re-called the 5' RACE reads with MiXCR, one entry per CDR3 protein. The repertoire holds some 1.1 million distinct CDR3 sequences, with around two fifths as singletons. The sequenced sample consisted of blood. The receptor set was obtained from a young man in good health.

This clonotype occurred once. Relative to the germline gene, one junction end is altered; a read error may explain this. This chain links TRBV7-2 with TRBJ2-3; the D gene is possibly TRBD2 (5 bases). The CDR3 is made up of 15 amino acids. CDR1 and CDR2 from the germline V gene are SGHTA and FQGNSA. DNA for the CDR3: TGTGCCGGCAGCTCCCAGACTATGACGGGGGATACGCAGTATTTT. Protein: CAGSSQTMTGDTQYF.

The rearrangement links TRBV2 to TRBJ1-4, with no clear D. This CDR3 contains 13 residues. V was clipped by 5 bases and J by 8 bases, with 12 bases between them. The V gene's germline CDR1 is SNHLY and CDR2 FYNNEI. CDR3 amino acids: CASSPGPPEKLFF. CDR3 in DNA: TGTGCCAGCAGTCCTGGGCCCCCCGAAAAACTGTTTTTT.

With regard to this clonotype: A single base separates this from a much larger clone, so it may be a read error. J is TRBJ2-3 and V is TRBV6-6; possible D gene TRBD1, 6 bases. In germline, CDR1 is MNHNY, CDR2 SVGAGI (reference sequence). The CDR3 is made up of 16 amino acids. V shed 0 bases and J shed 7 bases, with 17 bases lying between them. The CDR3 reads CASSYSSAGDPNTQYF. DNA of the CDR3: TGTGCCAGCAGTTACTCATCTGCAGGGGACCCAAATACGCAGTATTTT.

This clonotype was counted only a few times. The rearrangement uses TRBV7-3 and TRBJ2-1; a weak D match, TRBD2 (6 bases). V shed 0 bases and J shed 5 bases, with 14 bases lying between them. The CDR3 runs to 16 residues. Germline V gene lookup returns CDR1 SGHTA and CDR2 FQGTGA. CDR3 bases: TGTGCCAGCAGCTTAACGGCGGGACGGTTAAACAATGAGCAGTTCTTC. Its translation: CASSLTAGRLNNEQFF.

The V gene is TRBV3-1, the J gene TRBJ2-5, with D unresolved. Germline V lookup: CDR1 LGHDT, CDR2 YNNKEL (reference sequence). The CDR3 length is 15 residues. V was cut by 2 bases and J by 3 bases, with 13 bases left in between. The CDR3, as DNA: TGTGCCAGCAGCCAACCCGCTTTAGGCGAAGAGACCCAGTACTTC. Translated, it gives CASSQPALGEETQYF.

The chain employs TRBV30 and TRBJ1-2, with 11 bases aligning to TRBD1. There are 15 residues in the CDR3. V shed 4 bases, J shed 8 bases, and the junction held 12 bases outside the gene matches. Germline V lookup: CDR1 GTSNPN, CDR2 SVGIG (reference sequence). The CDR3 is CAWNLGQGVGVGYTF. Here the CDR3 DNA reads TGTGCCTGGAACCTGGGACAGGGGGTAGGAGTAGGCTACACCTTC. The full variable domain, with the rest looked up from reference TRBV30 and TRBJ1-2, is SQTIHQWPATLVQPVGSPLSLECTVEGTSNPNLYWYRQAAGRGLQLLFYSVGIGQISSEVPQNLSASRPQDRQFILSSKKLLLSDSGFYLCAWNLGQGVGVGYTFGSGTRLTVV.

This clonotype appeared a few times. V gene TRBV2 combines with J gene TRBJ1-2; the D gene is possibly TRBD1 (6 bases). Germline V lookup: CDR1 SNHLY, CDR2 FYNNEI. This CDR3 contains 13 residues. Trimming took off 11 bases at V and 2 bases at J, with 15 bases between the two ends. The CDR3 region has the DNA TGTGCCGACTACAGGGAAACAAACTATGGCTACACCTTC. It specifies CADYRETNYGYTF.